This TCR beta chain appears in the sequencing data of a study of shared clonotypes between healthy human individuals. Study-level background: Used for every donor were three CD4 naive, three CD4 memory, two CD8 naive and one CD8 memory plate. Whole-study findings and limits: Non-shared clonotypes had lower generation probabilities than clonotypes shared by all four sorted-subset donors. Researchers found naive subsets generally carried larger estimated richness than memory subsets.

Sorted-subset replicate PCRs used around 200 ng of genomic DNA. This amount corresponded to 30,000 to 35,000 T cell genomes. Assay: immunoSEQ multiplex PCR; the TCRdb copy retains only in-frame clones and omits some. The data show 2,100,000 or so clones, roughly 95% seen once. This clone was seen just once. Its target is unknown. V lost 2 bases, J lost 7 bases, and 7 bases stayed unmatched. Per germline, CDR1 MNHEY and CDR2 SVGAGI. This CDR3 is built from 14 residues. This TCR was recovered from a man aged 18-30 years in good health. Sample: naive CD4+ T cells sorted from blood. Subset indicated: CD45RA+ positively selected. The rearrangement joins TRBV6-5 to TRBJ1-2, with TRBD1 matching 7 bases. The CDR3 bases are TGTGCCAGCAGTTACCAAAACAGGGGTGGTGGCTACACCTTC. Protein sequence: CASSYQNRGGGYTF.